This T cell receptor beta chain was identified in a study of long-term antiretroviral therapy in people with HIV. Study results and caveats: Controls exceeded HIV repertoires in CDR3 length range. Increased diversity was seen after ART, yet it remained lower than in transplant donor controls.

Trimming removed 5 bases from V and 3 bases from J; junction bases left unmatched: 4. The length of the CDR3 is 14 residues. Germline V gene lookup returns CDR1 MNHEY and CDR2 SMNVEV (reference sequence). Survey-level resolution applied to immunoSEQ assay v3.0. Per-sample sequencing targets were 40,000-50,000 T-cell genomes. Only in-frame clones appear in the TCRdb table, and some are missing; sequencing was by immunoSEQ multiplex PCR. Here the sample spans over 10,000 clones, 70% to 80% being singletons. HIV-positive participants were all treated in the United States. Comments on this clone: Its antigen is as yet unknown.

The sample here was unsorted PBMCs, taken 0.5 years before starting antiretroviral therapy. This TCR was recovered from a middle-aged woman with HIV. The rearrangement joins TRBV27 to TRBJ2-7, with TRBD2 identical over 10 bases. This CDR3 is CASSPRLAGYEQYF. CDR3 DNA: TGTGCCAGCAGTCCTCGACTAGCGGGCTACGAGCAGTACTTC.